These T cell receptor beta chains were read from a single sample in a study of cytomegalovirus exposure and HLA in healthy donors. TCRdb keeps only in-frame clones here, not all; method: immunoSEQ multiplex PCR. This sample has approximately 70,000 clones, with around 80% found just once. Sequencing was performed on PBMCs. These receptors all stem from a man between 35 and 55 years old in good health and CMV-seronegative. Each CDR3 is given with its conserved first and last residue. The D gene is left open where the match is weak. Part of the rows lack a size; the others show once, few, many or a class for expanded clones.

TRBV6-1	TRBJ2-7	TRBD2	.	CASSEGLFEGGSSYEQYF	TGTGCCAGCAGTGAAGGGTTGTTCGAGGGAGGGAGCTCCTACGAGCAGTACTTC
TRBV15	TRBJ2-2	.	.	CATSSRDKNTGELFF	TGTGCCACCAGCAGCCGGGACAAGAACACCGGGGAGCTATTTTTT
TRBV18	TRBJ1-2	TRBD1	few	CASSPPQGASYGYTF	TGTGCCAGCTCACCACCGCAGGGGGCAAGCTATGGCTACACCTTC
TRBV19	TRBJ1-4	TRBD1	.	CASSISGGGAANEKLFF	TGTGCCAGTAGTATATCAGGAGGGGGCGCGGCTAATGAAAAACTGTTTTTT
TRBV10-3	TRBJ1-6	.	.	CAISERAGSHNSPLHF	TGTGCCATCAGTGAGAGAGCAGGGTCCCATAATTCACCCCTCCACTTT
TRBV2	TRBJ2-6	.	.	CASTDPRGQGASGANVLTF	TGTGCCAGCACTGACCCCCGTGGACAAGGAGCCTCTGGGGCCAACGTCCTGACTTTC
TRBV19	TRBJ1-5	TRBD1	.	CASRLRDSGINQPQHF	TGTGCCAGTAGACTGCGGGACAGCGGCATCAATCAGCCCCAGCATTTT
TRBV19	TRBJ2-7	TRBD1	.	CASSRQGAYEQYF	TGTGCCAGTAGCCGACAGGGCGCCTACGAGCAGTACTTC
TRBV27	TRBJ2-7	.	many	CASSFGQSYEQYF	TGTGCCAGCAGTTTTGGGCAGTCCTACGAGCAGTACTTC
TRBV29-1	TRBJ2-3	.	.	CSVGVGVADTQYF	TGCAGCGTTGGGGTAGGGGTGGCAGATACGCAGTATTTT
TRBV5-4	TRBJ1-3	TRBD1	.	CASSLGTGGPRNTIYF	TGTGCCAGCAGCTTGGGGACAGGGGGCCCCAGAAACACCATATATTTT
TRBV7-8	TRBJ1-1	.	.	CASSLVGGSAFF	TGTGCCAGCAGCTTAGTGGGGGGATCAGCTTTCTTT
TRBV7-6	TRBJ2-1	TRBD1	once	CASSTRGPLYNEQFF	TGTGCCAGCAGCACCAGGGGGCCCCTCTACAATGAGCAGTTCTTC
TRBV18	TRBJ1-4	.	.	CASSPIEARGEKLFF	TGTGCCAGCTCACCAATAGAAGCGAGGGGGGAAAAACTGTTTTTT
TRBV2	TRBJ2-2	.	.	CASSEGGIAPGELFF	TGTGCCAGCAGTGAAGGGGGAATAGCGCCCGGGGAGCTGTTTTTT